Sequencing of this TCR beta chain was carried out in a study of shared clonotypes between healthy human individuals (TCRdb year 2020). About the investigation overall: The cohort comprised a couple of women and a few men aged 18 to 49 years. The study deeply sequenced blood TCR repertoires of five healthy adults to estimate repertoire size and the extent of clonotype sharing between individuals. To increase sequencing depth and limit assay-specific biases, TCR repertoire library preparation and sequencing were carried out by different laboratories using diverse techniques. Per donor, leukapheresis produced somewhere between about 0.85 and 8.9 billion PBMCs. Per donor, three plates each were used for CD4 naive and CD4 memory, two for CD8 naive, and one for CD8 memory.

Comments on this clone: Its target antigen remains unknown. No base quality values were provided; no much bigger clone lies one nucleotide off.

Broad study findings and their caveats: The genetic and exposure-history diversity represented was limited by the small number of donors. Sampling was restricted to blood, and TCR repertoires in tissue are likely to differ from TCR repertoires in blood. Rarefaction of sorted-subset datasets indicated incomplete sequencing despite the large sequencing depth. Across four donors, roughly 5.4% of naive CD4, around 3.3% of naive CD8, 2.3% of memory CD4, and approximately 0.4% of memory CD8 clonotypes were shared. Estimated clonotype richness was generally larger for naive than for memory subsets. Compared with non-shared clonotypes, the clonotypes found in all four sorted-subset donors had higher generation probabilities. Pairwise subsampling led to the expectation that sequencing depth would affect the degree of clonotype sharing among donors.

Healthy HIV-negative adults with no recently reported acute infections or vaccinations were included as donors. All donors were Caucasian adults living in Nashville, Tennessee, USA. CD4+ T cells were enriched by magnetic negative selection, after which naive cells were positively selected on CD45RA and the negative fraction was taken as the memory subset. After blood collection by leukapheresis, PBMCs were isolated using Ficoll-Histopaque density gradient centrifugation and then cryopreserved in the vapor phase of liquid nitrogen. Analytical flow cytometry was used to check the purity and quantity of each magnetically sorted T cell population. Genomic DNA was isolated from every sorted fraction and measured by UV absorbance on a Nanodrop 2000c. Using the deep immunoSEQ assay, TCR CDR3 regions were amplified from genomic DNA by multiplex PCR. Extracted genomic DNA from each cell subset was spread evenly across all wells of several immunoSEQ 96-well plates, with each plate serving as a replicate. For sorted subsets, around 200 ng genomic DNA, equal to 30,000 to 35,000 T cell genomes, was loaded into each replicate PCR. Purified libraries were quantified with a Qubit 3.0 fluorometer, sized on a Bioanalyzer 2100, and re-quantified with the KAPA Library Quantification kit. Every immunoSEQ 96-well plate was sequenced on a separate single-read 150-cycle Illumina NextSeq 550 flow cell. As for the authors' bioinformatics: Because only junctional sequences without quality scores were contained in the immunoSEQ output, filtering matching that applied to full-length reads could not be performed. Sequences were annotated with PyIR, a Python wrapper for IgBLAST v1.9, using IMGT germline references to assign V/J genes and CDR3. Reads were removed for weak V/J assignments (E-value above 1e-6), missing CDR3, stop codons, out-of-frame junctions, or ambiguous translated residues. V3J clonotypes were defined by identical inferred V gene, J gene, and CDR3 amino acid sequence. The percentage overlap between two repertoires was calculated by dividing the number of shared unique clonotypes by the size of the smaller repertoire. Three approaches were used to assess repertoire richness: RTK rarefaction, the Chao1 estimator, and Recon v2.1 estimates of unobserved clonotypes. For all TCRbeta clonotypes obtained by the gDNA method from a few donors, generation probabilities were computed with OLGA. Sourced from immuneACCESS, this table was stored by TCRdb with only in-frame sequences that have V and J called. A share of the clones is absent; for the studies checked, an unresolved V gene accounts for under half, and the remainder has no known explanation. The DNA gave D and trimming, while V, J and clone size come from that table. The sample table holds about 680,000 clones, of which 72% were seen once. The ten largest account for 1.8% of the sample.

From cysteine to phenylalanine, the CDR3 is 17 amino acids long. The sequence is cut down to CDR3 DNA, 51 bases in frame from base 1. Trimming takes 2 bases off V and 1 base off J; junction bases not matched to a gene: 4. CDR1 and CDR2, per the germline V gene, are SGHAT and FQNNGV. Recombination joined TRBV11-2 with TRBJ2-1, with 11 bases aligning to TRBD2. This TCR derives from a young woman in good health. Specimen: memory CD4+ T cells sorted from blood. In the paper's terms, the cell subset or site label means: CD45RA-negative fraction. The CDR3 loop reads CASSLRLAGISYNEQFF. The nucleotide sequence reads as follows: TGTGCCAGCAGCTTACGACTAGCGGGAATATCCTACAATGAGCAGTTCTTC. Here the CDR3 is joined to the reference TRBV11-2 and TRBJ2-1 genes, and the full variable domain is: EAGVAQSPRYKIIEKRQSVAFWCNPISGHATLYWYQQILGQGPKLLIQFQNNGVVDDSQLPKDRFSAERLKGVDSTLKIQPAKLEDSAVYLCASSLRLAGISYNEQFFGPGTRLTVL.